This TCR beta chain is drawn from a study of CD8 T cells in ankylosing spondylitis. Study-level results: Disease-linked clones were found to be CD8+ and relatively rare in peripheral blood.

About this clonotype: Its antigen is not known.

Germline values: CDR1 SEHNR, CDR2 FQNEAQ (reference sequence). The V gene lost 5 bases and the J gene lost 0 bases, with 17 bases spanning the gap. CDR3 size: 17 residues. TCRdb ran MiXCR on the 5' RACE reads and lists one entry per CDR3 protein. Seen here are just over 350,000 distinct CDR3 sequences, roughly 22% observed once, and the top ten hold around 13%. The clonotype was recovered from a male donor with ankylosing spondylitis or in good health (not recorded which). The sequenced material came from blood, either unsorted or a sorted T cell fraction (not recorded which). The chain couples TRBV7-9 to TRBJ1-3; D is unclear. The CDR3 DNA is TGTGCCAGCAGCCCACGCGACGGACGGGCCTCTGGAAACACCATATATTTT. Translation: CASSPRDGRASGNTIYF.